In its sample, the clone carrying this T cell receptor beta chain was seen a few times. This entry comes from a study of blood T cell repertoires in COVID-19. Across the whole study: The cDNA or gDNA used as material had been derived from T cells, B-cell-depleted T cells, or PBMCs.

The germline V gene has CDR1 KGHSH and CDR2 LQKENI. The germline V and J ends were trimmed by 6 bases and 1 base, with 9 bases remaining between them. This CDR3 region has 13 residues. Methods used by the authors: Reference gene primer amplification yielded estimated nucleated cell counts. Clones were sequenced by immunoSEQ multiplex PCR, and TCRdb holds only the in-frame ones, with some missing. For V, J and clone size, that table is used; D and trimming come from the DNA. The sample has about 140,000 clones; roughly 84% are singletons. This clonotype was sampled from a man between 60 and 75 years old with active or convalescent COVID-19. Material for sequencing was peripheral blood. The gene calls are TRBV18 and TRBJ1-1; possible D gene TRBD1, 5 bases. CDR3: CASSQQENTEAFF. In DNA form, the CDR3 reads TGTGCCAGCTCTCAACAGGAGAACACTGAAGCTTTCTTT.